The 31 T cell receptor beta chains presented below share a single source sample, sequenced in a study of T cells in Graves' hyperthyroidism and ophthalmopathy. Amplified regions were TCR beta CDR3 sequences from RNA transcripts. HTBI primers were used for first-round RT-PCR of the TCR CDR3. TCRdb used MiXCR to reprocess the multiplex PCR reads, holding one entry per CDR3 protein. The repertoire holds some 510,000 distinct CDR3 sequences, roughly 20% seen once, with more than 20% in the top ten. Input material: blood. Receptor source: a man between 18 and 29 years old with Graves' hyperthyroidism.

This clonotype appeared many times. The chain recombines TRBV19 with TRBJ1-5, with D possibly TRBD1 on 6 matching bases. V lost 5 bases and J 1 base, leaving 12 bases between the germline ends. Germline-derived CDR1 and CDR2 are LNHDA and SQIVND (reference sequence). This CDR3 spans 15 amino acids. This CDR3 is CASSPQTGSNQPQHF. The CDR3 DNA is TGTGCCAGTAGTCCCCAAACAGGGAGCAATCAGCCCCAGCATTTT.

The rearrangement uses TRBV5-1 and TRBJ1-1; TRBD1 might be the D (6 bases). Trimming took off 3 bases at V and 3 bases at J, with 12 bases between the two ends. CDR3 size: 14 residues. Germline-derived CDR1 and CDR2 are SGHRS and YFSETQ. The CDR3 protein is CASSSGGPDTEAFF. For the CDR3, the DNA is TGCGCCAGCAGCTCCGGGGGGCCTGACACTGAAGCTTTCTTT.

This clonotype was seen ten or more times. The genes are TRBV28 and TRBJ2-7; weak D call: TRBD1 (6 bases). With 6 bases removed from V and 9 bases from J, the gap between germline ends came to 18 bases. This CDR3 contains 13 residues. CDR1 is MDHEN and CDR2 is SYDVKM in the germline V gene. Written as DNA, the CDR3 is TGTGCCAGCAGCGAGAGGACAGTCGGGTGGCAGTACTTC. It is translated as CASSERTVGWQYF.

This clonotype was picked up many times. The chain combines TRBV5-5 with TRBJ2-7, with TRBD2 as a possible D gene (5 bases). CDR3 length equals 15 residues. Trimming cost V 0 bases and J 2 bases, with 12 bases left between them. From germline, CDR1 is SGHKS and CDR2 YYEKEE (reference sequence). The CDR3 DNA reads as TGTGCCAGCAGCTTGGGAGCGGCGGACCCCTACGAGCAGTACTTC. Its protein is CASSLGAADPYEQYF.

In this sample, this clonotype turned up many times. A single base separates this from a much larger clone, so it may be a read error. The CDR3 reads CASSLGGELCF. The DNA for the CDR3 is TGTGCCAGCAGTTTAGGCGGGGAGCTGTGTTTT. The rearrangement uses TRBV12-3 or TRBV12-4 and TRBJ2-2; perhaps TRBD2 as D (6 bases). The CDR3 covers 11 residues.

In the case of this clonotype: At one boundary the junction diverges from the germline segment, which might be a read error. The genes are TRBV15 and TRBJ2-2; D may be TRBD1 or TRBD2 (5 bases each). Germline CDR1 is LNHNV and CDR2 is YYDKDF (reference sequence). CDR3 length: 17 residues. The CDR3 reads CVTSRVARGAGTGELFF. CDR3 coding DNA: TGTGTCACCAGCAGAGTGGCACGGGGCGCGGGCACCGGGGAGCTGTTTTTT. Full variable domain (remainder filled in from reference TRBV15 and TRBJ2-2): DAMVIQNPRYQVTQFGKPVTLSCSQTLNHNVMYWYQQKSSQAPKLLFHYYDKDFNNEADTPDNFQSRRPNTSFCFLDIRSPGLGDTAMYLCVTSRVARGAGTGELFFGEGSRLTVL.

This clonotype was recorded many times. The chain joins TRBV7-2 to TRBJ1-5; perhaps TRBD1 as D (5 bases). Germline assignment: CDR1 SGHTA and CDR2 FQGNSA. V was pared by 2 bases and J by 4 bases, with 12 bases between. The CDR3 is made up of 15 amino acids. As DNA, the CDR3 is TGTGCCAGCAGCTTATACGGGGACTTGAATCAGCCCCAGCATTTT. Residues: CASSLYGDLNQPQHF.

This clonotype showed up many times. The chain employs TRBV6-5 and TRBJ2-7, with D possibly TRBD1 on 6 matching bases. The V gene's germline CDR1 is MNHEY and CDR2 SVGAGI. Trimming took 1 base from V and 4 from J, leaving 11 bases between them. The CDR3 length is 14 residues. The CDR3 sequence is CASSYFSDRYEQYF. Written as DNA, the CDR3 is TGTGCCAGCAGTTACTTTTCGGACAGATACGAGCAGTACTTC.

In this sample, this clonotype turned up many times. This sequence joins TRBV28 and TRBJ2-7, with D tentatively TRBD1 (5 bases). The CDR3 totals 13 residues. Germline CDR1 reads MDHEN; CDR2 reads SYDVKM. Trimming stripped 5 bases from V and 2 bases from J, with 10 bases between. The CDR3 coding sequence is TGTGCCAGCAGTACAGGTCACCCCTACGAGCAGTACTTC. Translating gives CASSTGHPYEQYF.

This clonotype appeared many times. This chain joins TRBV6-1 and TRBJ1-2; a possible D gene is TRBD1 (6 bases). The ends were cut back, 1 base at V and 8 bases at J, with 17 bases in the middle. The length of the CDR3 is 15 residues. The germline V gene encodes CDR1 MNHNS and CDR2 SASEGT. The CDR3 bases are TGTGCCAGCAGTGAAGTACAGGGCAGGGTGACCGGCTACACCTTC. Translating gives CASSEVQGRVTGYTF.

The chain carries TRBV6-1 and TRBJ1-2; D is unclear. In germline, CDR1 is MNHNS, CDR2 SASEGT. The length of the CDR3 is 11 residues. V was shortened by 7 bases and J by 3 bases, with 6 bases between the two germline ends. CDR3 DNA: TGTGCCAGCACTGATGACTATGGCTACACCTTC. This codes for CASTDDYGYTF.

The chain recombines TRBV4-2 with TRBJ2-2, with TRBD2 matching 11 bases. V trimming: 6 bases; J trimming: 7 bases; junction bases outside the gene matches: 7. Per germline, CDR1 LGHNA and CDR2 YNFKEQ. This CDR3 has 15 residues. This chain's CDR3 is CASRYSGGAGGELFF. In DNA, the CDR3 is TGTGCCAGCAGGTATAGCGGGGGGGCCGGCGGGGAGCTGTTTTTT.

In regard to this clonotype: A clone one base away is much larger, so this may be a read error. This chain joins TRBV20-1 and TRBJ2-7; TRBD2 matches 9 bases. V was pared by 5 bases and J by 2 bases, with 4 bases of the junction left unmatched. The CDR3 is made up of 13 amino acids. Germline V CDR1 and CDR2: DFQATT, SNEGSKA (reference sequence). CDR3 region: CSAVGGGAYEQYF. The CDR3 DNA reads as TGCAGTGCTGTTGGCGGGGGGGCCTACGAGCAGTACTTC.

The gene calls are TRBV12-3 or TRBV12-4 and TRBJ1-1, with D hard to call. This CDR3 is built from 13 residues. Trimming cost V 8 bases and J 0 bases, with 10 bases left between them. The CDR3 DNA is TGTGCCAGCGTTGTTCCGGTGAACACTGAAGCTTTCTTT. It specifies CASVVPVNTEAFF.

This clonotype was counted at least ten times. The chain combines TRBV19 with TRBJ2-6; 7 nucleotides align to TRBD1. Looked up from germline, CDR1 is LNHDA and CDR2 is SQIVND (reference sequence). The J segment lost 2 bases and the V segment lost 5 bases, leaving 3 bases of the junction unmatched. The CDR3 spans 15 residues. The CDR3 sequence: CASSRDRAGANVLTF. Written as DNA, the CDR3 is TGTGCCAGTAGTCGTGACAGGGCTGGGGCCAACGTCCTGACTTTC.

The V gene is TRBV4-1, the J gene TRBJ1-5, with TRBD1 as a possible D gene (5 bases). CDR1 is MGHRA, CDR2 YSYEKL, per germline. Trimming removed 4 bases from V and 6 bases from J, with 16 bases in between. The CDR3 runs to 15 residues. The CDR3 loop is CASSLDDGGTQPQHF. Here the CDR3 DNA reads TGCGCCAGCAGCCTTGATGATGGGGGGACTCAGCCCCAGCATTTT.

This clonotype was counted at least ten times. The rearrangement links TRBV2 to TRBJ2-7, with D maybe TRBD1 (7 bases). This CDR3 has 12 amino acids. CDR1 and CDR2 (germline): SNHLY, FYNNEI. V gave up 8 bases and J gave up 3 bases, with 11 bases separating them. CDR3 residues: CASGGTDYEQYF. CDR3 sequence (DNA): TGTGCCAGCGGGGGGACAGACTACGAGCAGTACTTC. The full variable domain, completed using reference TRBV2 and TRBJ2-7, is EPEVTQTPSHQVTQMGQEVILRCVPISNHLYFYWYRQILGQKVEFLVSFYNNEISEKSEIFDDQFSVERPDGSNFTLKIRSTKLEDSAMYFCASGGTDYEQYFGPGTRLTVT.

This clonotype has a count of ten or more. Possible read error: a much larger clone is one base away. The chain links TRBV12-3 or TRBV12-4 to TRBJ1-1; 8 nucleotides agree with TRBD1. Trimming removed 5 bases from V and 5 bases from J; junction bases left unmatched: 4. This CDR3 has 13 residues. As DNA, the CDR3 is TGTGCCAGCAGTCCAGGGGGCTGGACTGAAGCTTTCTTT. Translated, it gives CASSPGGWTEAFF.

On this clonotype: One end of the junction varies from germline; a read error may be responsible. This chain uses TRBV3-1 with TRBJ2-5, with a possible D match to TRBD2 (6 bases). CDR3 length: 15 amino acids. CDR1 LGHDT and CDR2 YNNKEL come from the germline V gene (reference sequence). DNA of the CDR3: TGTGCCAGCAGCCGCGGGACTCCTACAAGAGAGGCCCAGTACTTC. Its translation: CASSRGTPTREAQYF.

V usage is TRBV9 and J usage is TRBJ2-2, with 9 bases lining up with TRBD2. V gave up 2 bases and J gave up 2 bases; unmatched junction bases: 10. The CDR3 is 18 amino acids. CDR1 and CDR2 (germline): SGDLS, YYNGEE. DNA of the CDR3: TGTGCCAGCAGCGTCTTAGCTGGCGGGGGGGTAAACACCGGGGAGCTGTTTTTT. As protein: CASSVLAGGGVNTGELFF.

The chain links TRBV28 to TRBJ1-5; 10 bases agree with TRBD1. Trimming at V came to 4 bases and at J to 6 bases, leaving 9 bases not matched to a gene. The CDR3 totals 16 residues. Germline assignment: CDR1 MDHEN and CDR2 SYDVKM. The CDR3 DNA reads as TGTGCCAGCAGTTCCGGGACCGGGACAGGGGTTCAGCCCCAGCATTTT. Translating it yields CASSSGTGTGVQPQHF.

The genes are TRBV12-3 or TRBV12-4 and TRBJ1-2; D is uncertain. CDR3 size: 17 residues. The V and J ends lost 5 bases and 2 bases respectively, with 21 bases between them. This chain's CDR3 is CASSPSRRAHVNYGYTF. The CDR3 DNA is TGTGCCAGCAGTCCTAGTAGGAGGGCCCACGTCAACTATGGCTACACCTTC.

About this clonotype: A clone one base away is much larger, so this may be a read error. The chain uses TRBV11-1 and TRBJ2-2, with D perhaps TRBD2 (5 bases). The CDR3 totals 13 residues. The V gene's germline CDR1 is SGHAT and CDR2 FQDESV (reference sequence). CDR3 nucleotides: TGTGCCAGCAGCTTACCCGACACCGGGGAGCTGTGTTTT. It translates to CASSLPDTGELCF.

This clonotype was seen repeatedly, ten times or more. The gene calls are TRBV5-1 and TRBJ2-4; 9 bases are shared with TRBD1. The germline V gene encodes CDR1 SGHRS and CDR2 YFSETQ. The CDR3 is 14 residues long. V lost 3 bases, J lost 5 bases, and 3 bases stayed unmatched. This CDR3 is CASSSGQGQNIQYF. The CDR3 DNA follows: TGCGCCAGCAGCTCGGGACAGGGCCAAAACATTCAGTACTTC.

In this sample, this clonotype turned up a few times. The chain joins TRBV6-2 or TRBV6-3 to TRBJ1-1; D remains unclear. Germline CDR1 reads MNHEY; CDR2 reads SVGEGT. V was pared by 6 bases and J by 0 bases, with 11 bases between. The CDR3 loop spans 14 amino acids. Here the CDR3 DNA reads TGTGCCAGCAGCGACGGGAACATGAACACTGAAGCTTTCTTT. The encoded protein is CASSDGNMNTEAFF.

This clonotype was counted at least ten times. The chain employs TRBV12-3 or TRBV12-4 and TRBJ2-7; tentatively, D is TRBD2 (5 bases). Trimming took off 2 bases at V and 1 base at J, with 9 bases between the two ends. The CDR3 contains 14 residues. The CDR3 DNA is TGTGCCAGCAGTTTACGGGGTAGATCCTACGAGCAGTACTTC. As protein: CASSLRGRSYEQYF.

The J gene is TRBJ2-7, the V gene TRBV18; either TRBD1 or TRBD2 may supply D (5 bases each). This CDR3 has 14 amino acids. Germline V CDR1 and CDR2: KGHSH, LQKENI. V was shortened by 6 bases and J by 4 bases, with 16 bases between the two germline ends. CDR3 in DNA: TGTGCCAGCTCGCAGGGAGTTAACGGGTACGAGCAGTACTTC. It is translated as CASSQGVNGYEQYF.

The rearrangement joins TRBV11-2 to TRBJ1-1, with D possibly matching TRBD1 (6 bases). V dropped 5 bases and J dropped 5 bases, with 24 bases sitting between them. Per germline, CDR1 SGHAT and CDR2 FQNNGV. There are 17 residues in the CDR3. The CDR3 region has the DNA TGTGCCAGCAGCCCGACGGGTCAACGGGGGGCGGGAACTGAAGCTTTCTTT. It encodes CASSPTGQRGAGTEAFF. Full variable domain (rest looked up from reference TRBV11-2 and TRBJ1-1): EAGVAQSPRYKIIEKRQSVAFWCNPISGHATLYWYQQILGQGPKLLIQFQNNGVVDDSQLPKDRFSAERLKGVDSTLKIQPAKLEDSAVYLCASSPTGQRGAGTEAFFGQGTRLTVV.

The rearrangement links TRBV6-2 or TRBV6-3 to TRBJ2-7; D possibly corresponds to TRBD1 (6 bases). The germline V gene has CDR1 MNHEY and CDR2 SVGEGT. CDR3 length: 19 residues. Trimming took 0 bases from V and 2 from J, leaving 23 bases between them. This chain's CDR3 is CASSYSSMGKSGDAYEQYF. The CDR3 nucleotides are TGTGCCAGCAGTTACTCGAGCATGGGGAAATCAGGGGACGCCTACGAGCAGTACTTC.

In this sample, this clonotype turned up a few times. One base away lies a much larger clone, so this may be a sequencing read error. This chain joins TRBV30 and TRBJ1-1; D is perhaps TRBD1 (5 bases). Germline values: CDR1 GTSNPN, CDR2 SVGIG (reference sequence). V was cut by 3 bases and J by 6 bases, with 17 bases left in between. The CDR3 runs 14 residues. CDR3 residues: CAWSGTSVRSEAFF. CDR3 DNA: TGTGCCTGGAGCGGGACTTCAGTTAGGTCTGAAGCTTTCTTT.

CDR3 in amino acids: CASRTTGNTIYF. The DNA for the CDR3 is TGTGCCAGCAGGACCACAGGAAACACCATATATTTT. The V and J genes are TRBV6-1 and TRBJ1-3; no reliable D call. V lost 6 bases and J lost 4, with 7 bases in between. The CDR3 has 12 residues. Germline CDR1 MNHNS, CDR2 SASEGT.